This paragraph covers one T cell receptor (beta chain) sequence. Its antigen is currently unknown. This record comes from a study of blood T cells in healthy people across ages. Study conclusions and caveats: A roughly linear fall in TCR beta diversity per million T cells was seen with increasing age. Estimates of diversity drawn from one million T cells were considered underestimates.

The study recruited healthy Caucasian donors from Russia who were aged roughly 6 to 90. PBMCs, at least 6.5 million per sample, were isolated. The CDR3 length is 15 residues. The V gene's germline CDR1 is KGHSH and CDR2 LQKENI. Germline trimming cut 5 bases from V and 2 bases from J; bases unmatched to any gene: 5. A sample-barcoded 5' primer and a J-beta primer mix were used in a second PCR of about 6 to 11 cycles. TCRdb ran MiXCR on the 5' RACE reads and lists one entry per CDR3 protein. The sample lists 1.5 million to 2 million distinct CDR3 sequences; 30% to 35% were seen once. Sequencing was performed on blood. The TCR originated in a woman aged 25 to 39 in good health. The rearrangement links TRBV18 to TRBJ2-7; 11 nucleotides agree with TRBD1. In nucleotides, the CDR3 is TGTGCCAGCTCAGAGACGGGACAGGGGGCCTACGAGCAGTACTTC. This translates into CASSETGQGAYEQYF.